The source of this TCR beta chain is a study of T cell clonality in common variable immunodeficiency. Each donor provided 5 to 8 ml of heparinized whole blood. Germline loops: CDR1 SGHRS, CDR2 YFSETQ. CDR3 size: 16 residues. Between the trimmed V and J ends, which lost 0 bases and 0 bases, there was a span of 7 bases. This clone occurred many times. The read falls 3 residues short of the CDR3 end, and the missing part is taken from the germline J gene. Assay: immunoSEQ multiplex PCR; the TCRdb copy retains only in-frame clones and omits some. This sample has more than 30,000 clones, each found more than once.

The gene calls are TRBV5-1 and TRBJ2-6; D remains ambiguous. Sequencing was performed on peripheral blood mononuclear cells. The TCR originated in a person aged 18 to 69 in good health. The CDR3 DNA, read in part, is TGCGCCAGCAGCTTGGCGGCGGACTCTGGGGCCAACGTC. It encodes CASSLAADSGANV. The complete CDR3 protein is CASSLAADSGANVLTF.